Sequencing of this T cell receptor beta chain was carried out in a study of OX40 agonist ivuxolimab in advanced cancers. As for the study in general: The dose-escalation cohort had hepatocellular carcinoma, melanoma, renal cell or head and neck cancer. Enrollees could have had prior anti-PD-1, anti-PD-L1 or anti-CTLA-4 therapy, which more than 30% had received.

Deletions cut 5 bases from V and 0 bases from J, with 7 bases between. In germline, CDR1 is MNHNY, CDR2 SVGAGI (reference sequence). The CDR3 is 13 amino acids. Comment on this clone: Antigen specificity is unknown.

Sequenced by immunoSEQ multiplex PCR; TCRdb stores in-frame clones only, minus some. This table has 70,000 or so clones, about 90% appearing once. Regarding the study as a whole: Blood T cells, both CD4+ and CD8+, expanded clonally by week 6 at 0.1 to 3.0 mg/kg.

The sequence derives from an adult with an advanced solid tumor such as melanoma, head and neck, liver or kidney cancer. The sequences come from CD4+ or CD8+ T cells sorted from blood, collected in a trial of the OX40 agonist ivuxolimab. The chain joins TRBV6-6 to TRBJ1-1; D gene unclear. CDR3 sequence: CASSDGLNTEAFF. CDR3 bases: TGTGCCAGCAGTGACGGGCTGAACACTGAAGCTTTCTTT.